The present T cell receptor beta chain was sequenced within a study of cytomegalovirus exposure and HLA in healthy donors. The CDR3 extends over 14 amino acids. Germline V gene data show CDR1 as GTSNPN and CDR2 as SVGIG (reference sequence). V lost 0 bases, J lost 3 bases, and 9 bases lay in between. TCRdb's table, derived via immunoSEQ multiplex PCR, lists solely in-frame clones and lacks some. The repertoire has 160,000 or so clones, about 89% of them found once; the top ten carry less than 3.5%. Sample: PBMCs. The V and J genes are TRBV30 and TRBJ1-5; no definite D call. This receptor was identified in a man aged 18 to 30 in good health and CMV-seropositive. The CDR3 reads CAWSVRRYNQPQHF. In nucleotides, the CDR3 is TGTGCCTGGAGTGTACGGAGGTACAATCAGCCCCAGCATTTT. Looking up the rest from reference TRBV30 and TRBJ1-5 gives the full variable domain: SQTIHQWPATLVQPVGSPLSLECTVEGTSNPNLYWYRQAAGRGLQLLFYSVGIGQISSEVPQNLSASRPQDRQFILSSKKLLLSDSGFYLCAWSVRRYNQPQHFGDGTRLSIL.